The present T cell receptor beta chain was sequenced within a study of T cells after yellow fever vaccination. TCRdb passed the 5' RACE reads through MiXCR, listing each CDR3 protein once. Among about 30,000 distinct CDR3 sequences, under 4.5% were seen once, and the ten largest hold 45% to 50%. The CDR3 runs to 14 residues. J lost 9 bases, V lost 11 bases, and 16 bases had no gene match. The germline V gene has CDR1 ENHRY and CDR2 SYGVKD. V and J are TRBV10-3 and TRBJ2-1; 7 positions agree with TRBD1. Sequenced material: CD8+ T cells sorted from PBMCs, taken 5 days after the yellow fever booster vaccination. The receptor was isolated from a man aged 25-45 years who received the YFV17D yellow fever vaccine. CDR3 sequence (DNA): TGTGCCGACCCCATCCTGATACAGGGGCGTGAGCAGTTCTTC. It yields the protein CADPILIQGREQFF.